This record concerns one TCR beta chain sequence. Its cognate antigen is unknown. These data belong to a study of T cell responses to AZD1222 COVID-19 vaccine. Profiled with immunoSEQ multiplex PCR; TCRdb holds only in-frame clones, not every one. This sample has about 140,000 clones; roughly 92% occur once, and the top ten carry around 2.3%. Study conclusions and caveats: As reported, nearly half of all spike-specific TCRs target variant regions that are unmutated. White British ancestry dominated among donors, who included more females, and clonal diversity was possibly underestimated. The study found Spike-specific TCR breadth and depth rose after two AZD1222 doses.

CDR3 size: 15 residues. Germline V lookup: CDR1 SGHNT, CDR2 YYREEE (reference sequence). The J segment lost 4 bases and the V segment lost 0 bases, leaving 1 base of the junction unmatched. The TCR originated in an adult in good health. The material sequenced was peripheral blood, taken on day 0 of AZD1222 vaccination. This chain uses TRBV5-4 with TRBJ2-3; 11 nucleotides match TRBD2. The CDR3 sequence: CASSLVSGGADTQYF. The CDR3 DNA reads as TGTGCCAGCAGCTTGGTTAGCGGGGGGGCAGATACGCAGTATTTT.